A selection of T cell receptor beta chains follows, all from one sample in a study of CD8+CD57+ T cells in acquired aplastic anemia. TCRdb independently ran MiXCR on the reads; one entry per CDR3 protein. The sample has 200,000 or so distinct CDR3 sequences; around three fifths are singletons. Sequencing used sorted CD4+, CD8+, or CD8+CD57+ T cells (not recorded which) from PBMCs. Every receptor here comes from a human donor with severe aplastic anemia or a healthy control (not recorded which). CDR3s include the opening cysteine and the closing phenylalanine or tryptophan. The D gene is left open where the match is weak. The size entry is marked missing in some rows and otherwise reads once, few, many or a size class.

NA,TRBJ1-1,TRBD1,TRBV9,CASSGRQGAAEAFF,TGTGCCAGCAGCGGGAGACAGGGGGCGGCTGAAGCTTTCTTT
NA,TRBJ2-7,NA,TRBV5-8,CAHNQGPYEQYF,TGTGCCCACAACCAGGGCCCCTACGAGCAGTACTTC
NA,TRBJ1-2,NA,TRBV14,CASSPLARSSYGYTF,TGTGCCAGCAGCCCACTAGCCCGCTCTTCCTATGGCTACACCTTC
NA,TRBJ2-5,NA,TRBV15,CATSGGGTVGGETQYF,TGTGCCACCAGCGGAGGAGGGACAGTCGGCGGCGAGACCCAGTACTTC
NA,TRBJ2-5,TRBD2,TRBV7-9,CASSLGRSWGGEETQYF,TGTGCCAGCAGCTTGGGGCGGAGTTGGGGGGGTGAAGAGACCCAGTACTTC
NA,TRBJ2-7,NA,TRBV6-5,CASKGGTVPYEQYF,TGTGCCAGCAAGGGCGGAACGGTACCCTACGAGCAGTACTTC
many,TRBJ1-3,NA,TRBV10-3,CAISESIELQNTIYF,TGTGCCATCAGTGAGTCGATAGAGCTACAAAACACCATATATTTT
NA,TRBJ1-2,NA,TRBV7-9,CASGRGQDGYTF,TGTGCCAGCGGGCGGGGGCAGGATGGCTACACCTTC
NA,TRBJ2-2,TRBD1,TRBV24-1,CATSGGQGAGTGELFF,TGTGCCACCAGCGGGGGACAGGGGGCGGGTACCGGGGAGCTGTTTTTT
NA,TRBJ2-7,NA,TRBV10-3,CATRRSSGGNEQYF,TGTGCCACCCGCCGAAGTAGCGGTGGTAACGAGCAGTACTTC
NA,TRBJ2-1,TRBD2,TRBV7-9,CASSLPGTSGGAVNEQFF,TGTGCCAGCAGCTTACCCGGGACTAGCGGGGGGGCGGTAAATGAGCAGTTCTTC
NA,TRBJ1-1,TRBD1,TRBV29-1,CSVDDRGGTEAFF,TGCAGCGTCGACGACAGGGGCGGCACTGAAGCTTTCTTT
NA,TRBJ1-4,TRBD1,TRBV7-9,CASSREGQEKLFF,TGTGCCAGCAGCCGAGAGGGACAGGAAAAACTGTTTTTT
NA,TRBJ2-7,NA,TRBV12-3/TRBV12-4,CASISSGRGRGTYEQYF,NA
NA,TRBJ2-2,NA,TRBV7-3,CASSSDSGNTGELFF,TGTGCCAGCAGCTCTGATAGCGGTAACACCGGGGAGCTGTTTTTT
NA,TRBJ2-7,NA,TRBV7-2,CASSANNYEQYF,TGTGCCAGCAGCGCGAACAACTACGAGCAGTACTTC
NA,TRBJ1-2,TRBD1,TRBV12-3/TRBV12-4,CASRTLRQGGSYGYTF,TGTGCCAGCAGGACACTACGACAGGGAGGTTCTTATGGCTACACCTTC
once,TRBJ1-1,NA,TRBV6-5,CASKQRGPAFF,TGTGCCAGCAAGCAGAGGGGACCAGCTTTCTTT
NA,TRBJ1-4,NA,TRBV12-3/TRBV12-4,CASSLMGQANEKLFF,TGTGCCAGCAGTTTAATGGGGCAGGCTAATGAAAAACTGTTTTTT
NA,TRBJ2-5,NA,TRBV19,CASSIDGRTGETQYF,TGTGCCAGTAGTATTGACGGGAGGACAGGGGAGACCCAGTACTTC
NA,TRBJ2-1,NA,TRBV2,CASSESWTANEQFF,TGTGCCAGCAGTGAATCGTGGACCGCGAATGAGCAGTTCTTC
many,TRBJ1-2,NA,TRBV7-9,CASGQGLIPGYTF,TGTGCCAGCGGTCAGGGCCTGATTCCTGGCTACACCTTC
few,TRBJ1-3,TRBD1,TRBV15,CATSRGTGAGNTIYF,TGTGCCACCAGCAGAGGGACAGGGGCTGGAAACACCATATATTTT
many,TRBJ2-5,TRBD2,TRBV13,CASSLVGLAEETQYF,TGTGCCAGCAGCTTAGTGGGACTAGCGGAAGAGACCCAGTACTTC
NA,TRBJ1-2,NA,TRBV7-8,CATNSNSYGYTF,TGTGCCACCAATTCAAACAGCTATGGCTACACCTTC
many,TRBJ1-4,NA,TRBV19,CASKNRSTNEKLFF,TGTGCCAGTAAGAATCGGTCAACTAATGAAAAACTGTTTTTT
once,TRBJ1-4,NA,TRBV7-9,CASSPGYRGNEKLFF,TGTGCCAGCAGCCCGGGGTATCGGGGGAACGAAAAACTGTTTTTT
once,TRBJ1-2,NA,TRBV19,CASSIFWGARGYTF,TGTGCCAGTAGTATATTCTGGGGGGCACGGGGCTACACCTTC
NA,TRBJ2-1,TRBD2,TRBV2,CASSGDSGAQFF,TGTGCCAGCAGTGGGGATAGCGGGGCTCAGTTCTTC
once,TRBJ2-1,TRBD1,TRBV7-9,CASSAGQGNEQFF,TGTGCCAGCAGCGCAGGACAGGGGAATGAGCAGTTCTTC
NA,TRBJ2-2,NA,TRBV7-2,CASSPVVDTGELFF,TGTGCCAGCAGCCCCGTGGTTGACACCGGGGAGCTGTTTTTT
many,TRBJ2-3,NA,TRBV10-3,CAISESSGSTDTQYF,TGTGCCATCAGTGAGTCGAGTGGAAGCACAGATACGCAGTATTTT
NA,TRBJ2-6,TRBD2,TRBV6-5,CASSWGGSGANVLTF,TGTGCCAGCAGCTGGGGGGGCTCTGGGGCCAACGTCCTGACTTTC
few,TRBJ2-2,TRBD2,TRBV7-9,CASSLARGTGELFF,TGTGCCAGCAGCTTAGCGCGGGGGACCGGGGAGCTGTTTTTT
NA,TRBJ1-1,NA,TRBV12-3/TRBV12-4,CASYRGLNTEAFF,TGTGCCAGCTACCGGGGGCTGAACACTGAAGCTTTCTTT
many,TRBJ2-3,TRBD2,TRBV13,CASSFRGLVEDTQYF,TGTGCCAGCAGCTTCAGGGGACTAGTGGAAGATACGCAGTATTTT
NA,TRBJ1-6,TRBD1,TRBV2,CASSEGQGARF,TGTGCCAGCAGTGAGGGACAGGGGGCGCGCTTT
NA,TRBJ1-6,NA,TRBV2,CASRQGPPLHF,TGTGCCAGCAGACAGGGACCACCCCTCCACTTT
few,TRBJ1-4,TRBD1,TRBV10-1,CASSDTQGTEKLFF,TGCGCCAGCAGCGACACACAGGGGACTGAAAAACTGTTTTTT
NA,TRBJ2-5,NA,TRBV9,CASSEGDIGTQETQYF,TGTGCCAGCAGCGAGGGGGACATTGGAACCCAAGAGACCCAGTACTTC
NA,TRBJ2-3,NA,TRBV20-1,CSLRGSTDTQYF,TGCAGCCTGAGGGGCAGCACAGATACGCAGTATTTT
NA,TRBJ2-7,NA,TRBV7-8,CASSWGRYYEQYF,TGTGCCAGCAGTTGGGGGCGGTACTACGAGCAGTACTTC
NA,TRBJ2-7,NA,TRBV29-1,CSVGGVGEQYF,TGCAGCGTTGGAGGGGTAGGCGAGCAGTACTTC
few,TRBJ1-1,TRBD1,TRBV18,CASSLSPGGTEAFF,TGTGCCAGCTCCCTCTCGCCAGGGGGCACTGAAGCTTTCTTT
NA,TRBJ2-7,TRBD1,TRBV10-3,CAITEDRAGMSGEQYF,TGTGCCATCACCGAGGACAGGGCAGGGATGTCAGGCGAGCAGTACTTC
NA,TRBJ2-1,TRBD1,TRBV29-1,CSGGQRNEQFF,TGCAGCGGGGGACAGCGGAATGAGCAGTTCTTC
NA,TRBJ2-1,NA,TRBV7-9,CASSRLTSRESNEQFF,TGTGCCAGCAGCCGCTTGACGAGTCGGGAGTCGAATGAGCAGTTCTTC
NA,TRBJ1-1,NA,TRBV25-1,CASSQNLHPEAFF,TGTGCCAGCAGCCAAAATCTACACCCTGAAGCTTTCTTT
few,TRBJ1-1,TRBD1,TRBV3-1,CASSQDAGATGGEAFF,TGTGCCAGCAGCCAAGATGCTGGGGCAACAGGGGGTGAAGCTTTCTTT
many,TRBJ2-5,TRBD2,TRBV28,CASSLLAGDGETQYF,TGTGCCAGCAGTTTACTAGCGGGGGACGGGGAGACCCAGTACTTC
NA,TRBJ2-5,NA,TRBV7-8,CASSLEWGRAQYF,TGTGCCAGCAGCTTAGAGTGGGGAAGAGCCCAGTACTTC
NA,TRBJ2-5,TRBD2,TRBV7-2,CASKSLAGEETQYF,TGTGCCAGCAAGTCACTAGCGGGGGAAGAGACCCAGTACTTC
many,TRBJ2-2,NA,TRBV19,CASSSGGELFF,TGTGCCAGTAGCTCTGGCGGGGAGCTGTTTTTT
NA,TRBJ2-1,TRBD2,TRBV10-3,CATSDPTGGGWNNEQFF,TGTGCCACCAGTGACCCAACGGGCGGGGGGTGGAACAATGAGCAGTTCTTC
NA,TRBJ2-2,TRBD1,TRBV24-1,CATNGGTENTGELFF,TGTGCCACCAATGGTGGGACAGAGAACACCGGGGAGCTGTTTTTT